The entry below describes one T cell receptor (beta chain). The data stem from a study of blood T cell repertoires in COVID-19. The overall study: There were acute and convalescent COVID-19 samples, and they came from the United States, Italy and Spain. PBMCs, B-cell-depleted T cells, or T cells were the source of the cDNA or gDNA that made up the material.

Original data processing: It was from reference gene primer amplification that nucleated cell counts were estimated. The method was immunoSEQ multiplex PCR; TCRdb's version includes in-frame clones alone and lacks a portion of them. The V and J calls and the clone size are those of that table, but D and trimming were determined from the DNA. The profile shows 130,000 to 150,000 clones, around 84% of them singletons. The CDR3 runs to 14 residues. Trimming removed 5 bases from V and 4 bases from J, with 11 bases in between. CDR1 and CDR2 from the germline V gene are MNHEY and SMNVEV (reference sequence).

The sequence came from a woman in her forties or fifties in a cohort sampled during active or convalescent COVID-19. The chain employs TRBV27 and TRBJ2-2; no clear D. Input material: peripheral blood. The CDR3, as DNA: TGTGCCAGCAGTCCCCTACCGCTCACCGGGGAGCTGTTTTTT. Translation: CASSPLPLTGELFF.